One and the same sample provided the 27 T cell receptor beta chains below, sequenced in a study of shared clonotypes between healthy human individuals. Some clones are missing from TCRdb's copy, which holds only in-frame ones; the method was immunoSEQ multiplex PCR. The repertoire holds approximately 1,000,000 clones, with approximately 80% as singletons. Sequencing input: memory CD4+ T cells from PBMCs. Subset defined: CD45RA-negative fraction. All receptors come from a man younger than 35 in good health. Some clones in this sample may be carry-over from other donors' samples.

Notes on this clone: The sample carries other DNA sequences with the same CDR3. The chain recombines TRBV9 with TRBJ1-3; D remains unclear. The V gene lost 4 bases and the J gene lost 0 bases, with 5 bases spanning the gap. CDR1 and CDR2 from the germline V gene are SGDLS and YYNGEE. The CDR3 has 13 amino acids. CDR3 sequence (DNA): TGTGCCAGCAGCCCCAGCTCTGGAAACACCATATATTTT. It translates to CASSPSSGNTIYF.

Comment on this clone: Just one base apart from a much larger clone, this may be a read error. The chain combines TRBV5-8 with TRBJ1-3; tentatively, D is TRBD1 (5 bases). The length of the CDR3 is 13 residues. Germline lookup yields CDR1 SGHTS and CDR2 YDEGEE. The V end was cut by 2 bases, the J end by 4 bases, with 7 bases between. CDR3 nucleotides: TGTGCCAGCAGCTTCACAGGCGGAAACACCATATATTTT. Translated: CASSFTGGNTIYF.

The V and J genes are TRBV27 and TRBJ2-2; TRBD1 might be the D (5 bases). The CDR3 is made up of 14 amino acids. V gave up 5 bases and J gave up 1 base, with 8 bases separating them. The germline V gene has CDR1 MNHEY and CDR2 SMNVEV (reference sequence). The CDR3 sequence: CASSTRENTGELFF. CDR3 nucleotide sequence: TGTGCCAGCAGTACCAGGGAGAACACCGGGGAGCTGTTTTTT.

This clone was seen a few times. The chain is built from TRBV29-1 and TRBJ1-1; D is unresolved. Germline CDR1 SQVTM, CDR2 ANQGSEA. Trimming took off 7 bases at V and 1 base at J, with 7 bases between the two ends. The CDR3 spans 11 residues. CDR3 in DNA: TGCAGCGCTGGTTGGAACACTGAAGCTTTCTTT. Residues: CSAGWNTEAFF.

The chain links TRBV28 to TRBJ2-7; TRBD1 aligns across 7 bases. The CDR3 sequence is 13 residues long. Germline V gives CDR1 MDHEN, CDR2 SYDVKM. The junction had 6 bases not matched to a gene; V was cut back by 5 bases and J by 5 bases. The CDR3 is CASSEGAPNEQYF. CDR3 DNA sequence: TGTGCCAGCAGTGAGGGGGCGCCGAACGAGCAGTACTTC.

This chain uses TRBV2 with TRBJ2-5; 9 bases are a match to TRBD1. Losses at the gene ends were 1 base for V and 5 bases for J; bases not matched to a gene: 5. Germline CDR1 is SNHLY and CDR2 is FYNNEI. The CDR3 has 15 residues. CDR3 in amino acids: CASSEEQGAEETQYF. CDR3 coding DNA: TGTGCCAGCAGTGAAGAACAGGGGGCGGAGGAGACCCAGTACTTC.

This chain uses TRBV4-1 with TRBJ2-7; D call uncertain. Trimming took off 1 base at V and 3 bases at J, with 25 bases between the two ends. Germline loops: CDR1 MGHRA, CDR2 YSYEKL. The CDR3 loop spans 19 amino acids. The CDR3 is CASSQGGGRLRSANYEQYF. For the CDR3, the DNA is TGCGCCAGCAGCCAAGGGGGTGGACGGCTACGATCTGCGAACTACGAGCAGTACTTC.

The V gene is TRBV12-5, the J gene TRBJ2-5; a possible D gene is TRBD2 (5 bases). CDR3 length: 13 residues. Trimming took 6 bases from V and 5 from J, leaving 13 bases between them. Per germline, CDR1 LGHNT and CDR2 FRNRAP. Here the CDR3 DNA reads TGTGCTAGTGGAGGGTCGGGGATGGAGACCCAGTACTTC. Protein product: CASGGSGMETQYF.

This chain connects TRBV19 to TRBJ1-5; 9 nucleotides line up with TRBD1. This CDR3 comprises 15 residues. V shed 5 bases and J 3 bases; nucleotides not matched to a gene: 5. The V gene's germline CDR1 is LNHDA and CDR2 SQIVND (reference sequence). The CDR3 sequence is CASSSGQGANQPQHF. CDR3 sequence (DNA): TGTGCCAGTAGTTCGGGACAGGGAGCCAATCAGCCCCAGCATTTT.

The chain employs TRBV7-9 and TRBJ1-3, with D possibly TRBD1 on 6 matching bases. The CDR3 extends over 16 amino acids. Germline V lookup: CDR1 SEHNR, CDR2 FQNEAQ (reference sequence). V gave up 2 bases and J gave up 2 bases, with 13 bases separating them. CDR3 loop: CASSLSVGGTGNTIYF. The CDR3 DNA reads TGTGCCAGCAGCTTATCGGTTGGGGGCACTGGAAACACCATATATTTT.

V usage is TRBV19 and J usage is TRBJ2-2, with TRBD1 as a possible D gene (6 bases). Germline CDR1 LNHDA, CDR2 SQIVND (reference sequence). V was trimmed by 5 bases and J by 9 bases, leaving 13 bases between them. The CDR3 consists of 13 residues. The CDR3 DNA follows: TGTGCCAGTAGTCGTACAGGGACCCGGGAGCTGTTTTTT. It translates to CASSRTGTRELFF.

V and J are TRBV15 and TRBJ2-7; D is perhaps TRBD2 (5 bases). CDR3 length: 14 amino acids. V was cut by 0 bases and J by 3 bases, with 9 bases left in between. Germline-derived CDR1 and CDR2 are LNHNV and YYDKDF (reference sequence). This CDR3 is CATSRELEGYEQYF. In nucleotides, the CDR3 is TGTGCCACCAGCAGAGAACTAGAGGGCTACGAGCAGTACTTC.

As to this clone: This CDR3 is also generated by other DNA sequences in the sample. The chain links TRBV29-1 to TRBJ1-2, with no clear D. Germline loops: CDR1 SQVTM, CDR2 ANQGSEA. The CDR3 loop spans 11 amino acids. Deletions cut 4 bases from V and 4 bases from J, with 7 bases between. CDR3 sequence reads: CSVVRTYGYTF. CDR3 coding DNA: TGCAGCGTTGTCAGGACCTATGGCTACACCTTC.

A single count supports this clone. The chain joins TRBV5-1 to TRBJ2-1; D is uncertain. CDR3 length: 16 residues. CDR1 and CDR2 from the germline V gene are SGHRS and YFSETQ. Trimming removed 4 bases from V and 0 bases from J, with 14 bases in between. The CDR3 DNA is TGCGCCAGCAGCCCCGGACCGATAAGCTCCTACAATGAGCAGTTCTTC. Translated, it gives CASSPGPISSYNEQFF.

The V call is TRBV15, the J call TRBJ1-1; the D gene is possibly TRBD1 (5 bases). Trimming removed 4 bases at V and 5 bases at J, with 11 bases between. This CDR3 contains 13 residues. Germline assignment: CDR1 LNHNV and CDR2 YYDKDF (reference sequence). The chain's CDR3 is CATSTRAGTEAFF. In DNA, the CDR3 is TGTGCCACCAGCACCAGGGCTGGGACTGAAGCTTTCTTT.

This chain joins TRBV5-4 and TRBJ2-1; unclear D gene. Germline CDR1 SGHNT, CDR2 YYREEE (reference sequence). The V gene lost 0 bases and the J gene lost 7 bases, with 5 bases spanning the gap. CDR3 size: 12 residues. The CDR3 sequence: CASSLVQNEQFF. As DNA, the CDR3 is TGTGCCAGCAGCTTGGTCCAGAATGAGCAGTTCTTC.

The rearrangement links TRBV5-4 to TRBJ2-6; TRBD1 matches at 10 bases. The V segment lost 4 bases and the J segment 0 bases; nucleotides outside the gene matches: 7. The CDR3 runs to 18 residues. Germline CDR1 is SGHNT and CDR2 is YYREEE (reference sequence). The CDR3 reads CASSPRTGGSSGANVLTF. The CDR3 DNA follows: TGTGCCAGCAGCCCGAGGACAGGGGGGAGCTCTGGGGCCAACGTCCTGACTTTC.

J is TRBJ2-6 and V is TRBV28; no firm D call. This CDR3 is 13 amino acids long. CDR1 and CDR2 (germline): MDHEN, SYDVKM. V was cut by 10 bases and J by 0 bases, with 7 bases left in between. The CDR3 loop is CATWSSGANVLTF. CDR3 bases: TGTGCCACCTGGAGCTCTGGGGCCAACGTCCTGACTTTC.

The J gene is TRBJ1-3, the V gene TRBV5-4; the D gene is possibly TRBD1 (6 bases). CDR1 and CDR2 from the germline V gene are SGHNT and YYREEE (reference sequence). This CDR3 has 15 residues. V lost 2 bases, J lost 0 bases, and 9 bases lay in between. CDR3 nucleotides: TGTGCCAGCAGCTTCGGACAGACCTCTGGAAACACCATATATTTT. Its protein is CASSFGQTSGNTIYF.

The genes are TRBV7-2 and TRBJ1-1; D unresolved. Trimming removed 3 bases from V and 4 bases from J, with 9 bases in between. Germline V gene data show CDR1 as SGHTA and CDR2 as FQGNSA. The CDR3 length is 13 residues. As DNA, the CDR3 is TGTGCCAGCAGCTTGAGATTCCTCACTGAAGCTTTCTTT. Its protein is CASSLRFLTEAFF.

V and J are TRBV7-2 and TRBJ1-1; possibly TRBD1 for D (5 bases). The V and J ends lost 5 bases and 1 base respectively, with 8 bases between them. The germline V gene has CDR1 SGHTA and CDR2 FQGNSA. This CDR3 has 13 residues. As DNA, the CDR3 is TGTGCCAGCAGCGGACACCCGAACACTGAAGCTTTCTTT. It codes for CASSGHPNTEAFF. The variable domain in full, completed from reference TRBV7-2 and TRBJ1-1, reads GAGVSQSPSNKVTEKGKDVELRCDPISGHTALYWYRQSLGQGLEFLIYFQGNSAPDKSGLPSDRFSAERTGGSVSTLTIQRTQQEDSAVYLCASSGHPNTEAFFGQGTRLTVV.

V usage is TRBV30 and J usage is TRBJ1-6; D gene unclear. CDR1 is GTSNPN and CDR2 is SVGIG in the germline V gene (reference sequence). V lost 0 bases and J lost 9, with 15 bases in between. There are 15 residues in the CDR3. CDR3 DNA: TGTGCCTGGAGTGTATGGTCCCCGGTCGGTTCACCCCTCCACTTT. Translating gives CAWSVWSPVGSPLHF.

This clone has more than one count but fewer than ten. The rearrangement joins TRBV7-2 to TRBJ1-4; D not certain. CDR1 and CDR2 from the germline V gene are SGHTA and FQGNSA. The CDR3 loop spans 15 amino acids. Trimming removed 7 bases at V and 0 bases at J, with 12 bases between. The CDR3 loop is CASKAYGSTNEKLFF. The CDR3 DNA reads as TGTGCCAGCAAAGCTTACGGCTCAACTAATGAAAAACTGTTTTTT.

As DNA, the CDR3 is TGTGCCTGGAGTCCGGCGGGAGGGCCTACGCAGTATTTT. Its protein product is CAWSPAGGPTQYF. The chain recombines TRBV30 with TRBJ2-3; TRBD2 matches 9 bases. Losses at the gene ends were 2 bases for V and 8 bases for J; bases not matched to a gene: 5. The CDR3 has 13 residues. Per the germline V gene, CDR1 is GTSNPN and CDR2 is SVGIG (reference sequence).

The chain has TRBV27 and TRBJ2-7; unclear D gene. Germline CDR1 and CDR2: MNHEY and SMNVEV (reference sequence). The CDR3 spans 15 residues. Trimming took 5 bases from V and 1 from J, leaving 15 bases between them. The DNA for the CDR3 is TGTGCCAGCAGTCCCCTGGAGTTTCTGTCCTACGAGCAGTACTTC. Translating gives CASSPLEFLSYEQYF.

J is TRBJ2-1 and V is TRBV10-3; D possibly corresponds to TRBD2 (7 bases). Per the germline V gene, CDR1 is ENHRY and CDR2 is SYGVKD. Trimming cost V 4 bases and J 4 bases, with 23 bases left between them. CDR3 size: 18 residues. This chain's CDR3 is CAISGLLPSGGRYNEQFF. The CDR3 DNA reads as TGTGCCATCAGTGGACTACTCCCGTCCGGGGGGCGTTACAATGAGCAGTTCTTC.

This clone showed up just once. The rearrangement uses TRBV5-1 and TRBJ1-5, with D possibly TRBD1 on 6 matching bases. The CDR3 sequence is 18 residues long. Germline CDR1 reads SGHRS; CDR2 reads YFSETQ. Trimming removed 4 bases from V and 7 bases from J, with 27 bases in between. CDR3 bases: TGCGCCAGCAGCCCGCGCCCTACGACAGGTCTCAACAGGCAGCCCCAGCATTTT. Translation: CASSPRPTTGLNRQPQHF.